The 9 T cell receptor beta chains presented below share a single source sample, sequenced in a study of diagnostic markers for celiac disease. Reanalyzing the reads, TCRdb keeps one entry per CDR3 protein, without DNA. The repertoire shows around 8,000 distinct CDR3 sequences; the top ten hold 5.5% to 7%. The sequenced sample was either unsorted cells or a sorted T cell fraction (not recorded which). The receptor source for this set is a human donor. This table probably holds off-target reads from a library built for another chain.

This clonotype is called medium-sized (0.01 to 0.1%) based on its frequency. The J gene is TRBJ2-5, the V gene TRBV7-2; there is no DNA to check the TCRdb D call of TRBD2. The CDR3 runs to 14 residues. Germline CDR1 SGHTA, CDR2 FQGNSA. CDR3: CASSLDLAQETQYF.

The gene calls are TRBV2 and TRBJ1-4. Germline CDR1 is SNHLY and CDR2 is FYNNEI. This CDR3 is 11 amino acids long. The CDR3 reads CASSGTEKLFF.

The rearrangement links TRBV6-2 or TRBV6-3 to TRBJ2-5; TCRdb designates TRBD2, a call that cannot be tested without DNA. The CDR3 runs to 16 residues. Germline lookup yields CDR1 MNHEY and CDR2 SVGEGT. CDR3 amino acids: CASSYQPRTRQETQYF.

The rearrangement uses TRBV29-1 and TRBJ2-2; TCRdb calls TRBD2, which cannot be checked without DNA. The CDR3 has 16 amino acids. Looked up from germline, CDR1 is SQVTM and CDR2 is ANQGSEA. The CDR3 loop reads CSVASGGGGGPGELFF.

The chain couples TRBV5-1 to TRBJ1-1; TCRdb proposes TRBD1, but this gene call is untestable without DNA. Germline V gives CDR1 SGHRS, CDR2 YFSETQ. The CDR3 covers 14 residues. CDR3 loop: CASSLTGKNTEAFF.

The chain has TRBV6-6 and TRBJ2-4. This CDR3 has 16 amino acids. Germline CDR1 reads MNHNY; CDR2 reads SVGAGI (reference sequence). The CDR3 region is CASSYSDEEAKNIQYF.

The chain has TRBV5-4 and TRBJ2-5. Germline-derived CDR1 and CDR2 are SGHNT and YYREEE (reference sequence). The CDR3 is 14 amino acids. The CDR3 reads CASSLVPRQETQYF.

The chain has TRBV28 and TRBJ2-5. CDR3 length: 13 residues. Germline CDR1 is MDHEN and CDR2 is SYDVKM. The CDR3 loop reads CASSSPGWETQYF.

This clonotype is labeled medium-sized based on frequency. The chain recombines TRBV4-1 with TRBJ2-1. Germline CDR1 reads MGHRA; CDR2 reads YSYEKL. CDR3 length: 17 amino acids. The CDR3 loop is CASSRKAAGGSYNEQFF.